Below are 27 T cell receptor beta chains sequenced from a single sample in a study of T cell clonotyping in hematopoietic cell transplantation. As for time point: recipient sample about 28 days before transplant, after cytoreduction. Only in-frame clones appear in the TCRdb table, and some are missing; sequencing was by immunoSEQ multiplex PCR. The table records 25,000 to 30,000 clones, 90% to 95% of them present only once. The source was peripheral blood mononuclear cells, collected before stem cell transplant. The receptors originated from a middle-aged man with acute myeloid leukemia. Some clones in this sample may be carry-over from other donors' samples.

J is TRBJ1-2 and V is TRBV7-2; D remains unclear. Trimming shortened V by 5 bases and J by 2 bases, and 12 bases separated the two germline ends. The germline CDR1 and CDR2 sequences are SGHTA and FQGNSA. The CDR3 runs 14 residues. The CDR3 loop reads CASSPGRENYGYTF. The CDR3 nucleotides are TGTGCCAGCAGCCCCGGACGGGAGAACTATGGCTACACCTTC.

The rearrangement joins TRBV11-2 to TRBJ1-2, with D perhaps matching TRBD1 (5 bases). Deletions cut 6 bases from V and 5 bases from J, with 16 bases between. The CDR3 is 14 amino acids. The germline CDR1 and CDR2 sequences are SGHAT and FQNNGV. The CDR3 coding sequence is TGTGCCAGCAGTCCGGCGGCGGGGCGATATGGCTACACCTTC. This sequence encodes CASSPAAGRYGYTF.

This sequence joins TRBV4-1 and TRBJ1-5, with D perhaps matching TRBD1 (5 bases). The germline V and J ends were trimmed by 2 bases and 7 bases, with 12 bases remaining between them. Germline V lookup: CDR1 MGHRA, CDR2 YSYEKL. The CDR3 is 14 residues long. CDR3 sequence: CASSQFGREQPQHF. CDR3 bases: TGCGCCAGCAGCCAATTCGGCAGGGAGCAGCCCCAGCATTTT.

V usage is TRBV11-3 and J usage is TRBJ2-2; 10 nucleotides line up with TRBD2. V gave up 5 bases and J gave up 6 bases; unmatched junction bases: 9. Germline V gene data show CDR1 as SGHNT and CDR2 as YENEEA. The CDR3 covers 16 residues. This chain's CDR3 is CASSATSGMFSGELFF. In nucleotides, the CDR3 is TGTGCCAGCAGCGCCACTAGCGGGATGTTCTCCGGGGAGCTGTTTTTT.

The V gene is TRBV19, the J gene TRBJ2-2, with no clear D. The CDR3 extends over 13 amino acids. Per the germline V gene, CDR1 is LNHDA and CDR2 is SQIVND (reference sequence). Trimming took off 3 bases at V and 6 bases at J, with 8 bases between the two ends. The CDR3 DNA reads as TGTGCCAGTAGTATGTGGGGTCCCGGGGAGCTGTTTTTT. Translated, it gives CASSMWGPGELFF.

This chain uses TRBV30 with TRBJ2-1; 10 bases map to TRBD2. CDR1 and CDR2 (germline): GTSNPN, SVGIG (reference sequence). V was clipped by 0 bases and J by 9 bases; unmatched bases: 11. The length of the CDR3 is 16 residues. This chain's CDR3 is CAWSVWALAGAGEQFF. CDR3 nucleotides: TGTGCCTGGAGTGTATGGGCGCTAGCGGGAGCTGGTGAGCAGTTCTTC. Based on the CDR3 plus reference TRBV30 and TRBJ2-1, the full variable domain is SQTIHQWPATLVQPVGSPLSLECTVEGTSNPNLYWYRQAAGRGLQLLFYSVGIGQISSEVPQNLSASRPQDRQFILSSKKLLLSDSGFYLCAWSVWALAGAGEQFFGPGTRLTVL.

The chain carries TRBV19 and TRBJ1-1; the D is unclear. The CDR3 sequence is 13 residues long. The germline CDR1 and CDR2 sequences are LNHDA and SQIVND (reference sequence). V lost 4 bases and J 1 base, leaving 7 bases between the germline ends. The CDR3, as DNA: TGTGCCAGTAGTACAAGCAGGAACACTGAAGCTTTCTTT. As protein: CASSTSRNTEAFF.

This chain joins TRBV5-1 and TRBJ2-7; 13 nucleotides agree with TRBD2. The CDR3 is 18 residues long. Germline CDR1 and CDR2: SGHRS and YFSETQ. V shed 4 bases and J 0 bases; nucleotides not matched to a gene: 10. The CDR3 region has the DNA TGCGCCAGCAGCCGGGGACTAGCGGGGCATGATAACTCCTACGAGCAGTACTTC. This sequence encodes CASSRGLAGHDNSYEQYF.

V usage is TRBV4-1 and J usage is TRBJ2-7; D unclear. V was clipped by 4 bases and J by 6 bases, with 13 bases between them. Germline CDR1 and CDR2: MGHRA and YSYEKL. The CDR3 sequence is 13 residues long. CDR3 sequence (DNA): TGCGCCAGCAGCCTACAGATCCTCCGCGAGCAGTACTTC. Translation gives CASSLQILREQYF.

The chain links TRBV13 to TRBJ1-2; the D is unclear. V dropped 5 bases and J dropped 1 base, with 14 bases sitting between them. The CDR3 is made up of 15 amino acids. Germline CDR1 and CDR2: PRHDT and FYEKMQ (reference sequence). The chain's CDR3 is CASSPWEPLNYGYTF. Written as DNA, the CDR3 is TGTGCCAGCAGCCCCTGGGAGCCTCTTAACTATGGCTACACCTTC.

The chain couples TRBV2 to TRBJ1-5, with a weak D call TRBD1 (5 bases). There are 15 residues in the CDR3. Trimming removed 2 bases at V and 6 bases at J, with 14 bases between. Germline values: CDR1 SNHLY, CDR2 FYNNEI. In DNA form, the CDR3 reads TGTGCCAGCAGTGAAAAAGGTGGGGGATCTCAGCCCCAGCATTTT. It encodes CASSEKGGGSQPQHF.

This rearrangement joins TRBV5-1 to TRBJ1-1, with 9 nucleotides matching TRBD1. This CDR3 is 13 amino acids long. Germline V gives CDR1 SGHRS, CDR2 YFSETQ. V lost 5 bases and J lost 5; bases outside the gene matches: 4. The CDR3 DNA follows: TGCGCCAGCAGGGACAGGGGAAGAACTGAAGCTTTCTTT. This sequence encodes CASRDRGRTEAFF.

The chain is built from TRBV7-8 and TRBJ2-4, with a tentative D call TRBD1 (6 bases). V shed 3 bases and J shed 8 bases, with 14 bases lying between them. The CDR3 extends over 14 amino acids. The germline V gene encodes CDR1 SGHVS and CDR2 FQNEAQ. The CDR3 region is CASSLGTPVDIQYF. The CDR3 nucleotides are TGTGCCAGCAGCTTGGGGACACCGGTGGACATTCAGTACTTC. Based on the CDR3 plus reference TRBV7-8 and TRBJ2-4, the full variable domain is GAGVSQSPRYKVAKRGQDVALRCDPISGHVSLFWYQQALGQGPEFLTYFQNEAQLDKSGLPSDRFFAERPEGSVSTLKIQRTQQEDSAVYLCASSLGTPVDIQYFGAGTRLSVL.

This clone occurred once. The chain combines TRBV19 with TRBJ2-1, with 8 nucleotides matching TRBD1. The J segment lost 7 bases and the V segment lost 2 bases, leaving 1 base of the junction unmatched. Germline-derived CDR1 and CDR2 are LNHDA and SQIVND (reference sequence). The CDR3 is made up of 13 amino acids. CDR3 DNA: TGTGCCAGTAGTATATACAGGGGGAATGAGCAGTTCTTC. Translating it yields CASSIYRGNEQFF.

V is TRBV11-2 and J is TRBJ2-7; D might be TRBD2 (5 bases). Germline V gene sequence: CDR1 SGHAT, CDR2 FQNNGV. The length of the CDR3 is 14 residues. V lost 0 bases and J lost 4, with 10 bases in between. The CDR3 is CASSLEGRWYEQYF. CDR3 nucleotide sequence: TGTGCCAGCAGCTTAGAAGGGAGATGGTACGAGCAGTACTTC.

CDR3: CASSLNRDSEQYF. CDR3 DNA sequence: TGTGCCAGCAGCTTGAACAGGGATAGCGAGCAGTACTTC. The chain uses TRBV7-3 and TRBJ2-7; D is possibly TRBD1 (6 bases). The V end lost 3 bases, the J end lost 6 bases, and 12 bases lay between the germline ends. CDR3 length: 13 residues. The germline V gene has CDR1 SGHTA and CDR2 FQGTGA.

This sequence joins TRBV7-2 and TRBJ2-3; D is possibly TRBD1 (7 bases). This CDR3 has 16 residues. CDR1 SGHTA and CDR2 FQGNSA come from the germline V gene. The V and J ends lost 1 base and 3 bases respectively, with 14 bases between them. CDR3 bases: TGTGCCAGCAGCTTAGAAGCCAGGGGGGTTACAGATACGCAGTATTTT. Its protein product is CASSLEARGVTDTQYF.

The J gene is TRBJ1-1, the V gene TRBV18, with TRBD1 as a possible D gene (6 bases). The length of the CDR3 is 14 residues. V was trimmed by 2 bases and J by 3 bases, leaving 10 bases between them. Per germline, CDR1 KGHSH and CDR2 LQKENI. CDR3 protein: CASSPTPGDTEAFF. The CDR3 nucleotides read TGTGCCAGCTCACCAACGCCAGGGGACACTGAAGCTTTCTTT.

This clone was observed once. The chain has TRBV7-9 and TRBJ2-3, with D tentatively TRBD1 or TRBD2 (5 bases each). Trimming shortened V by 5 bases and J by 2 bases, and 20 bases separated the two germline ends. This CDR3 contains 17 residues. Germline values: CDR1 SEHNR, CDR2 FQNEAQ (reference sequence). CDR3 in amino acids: CASSPGTLALITDTQYF. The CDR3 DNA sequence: TGTGCCAGCAGCCCCGGGACGCTAGCTTTGATCACAGATACGCAGTATTTT. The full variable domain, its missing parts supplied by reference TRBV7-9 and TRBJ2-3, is DTGVSQNPRHKITKRGQNVTFRCDPISEHNRLYWYRQTLGQGPEFLTYFQNEAQLEKSRLLSDRFSAERPKGSFSTLEIQRTEQGDSAMYLCASSPGTLALITDTQYFGPGTRLTVL.

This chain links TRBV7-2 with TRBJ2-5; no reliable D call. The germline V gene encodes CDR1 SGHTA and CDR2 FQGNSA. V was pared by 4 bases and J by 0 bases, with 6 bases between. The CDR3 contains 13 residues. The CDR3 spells CASSSLYQETQYF. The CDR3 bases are TGTGCCAGCAGCTCCCTCTACCAAGAGACCCAGTACTTC. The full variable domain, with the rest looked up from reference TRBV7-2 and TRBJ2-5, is GAGVSQSPSNKVTEKGKDVELRCDPISGHTALYWYRQSLGQGLEFLIYFQGNSAPDKSGLPSDRFSAERTGGSVSTLTIQRTQQEDSAVYLCASSSLYQETQYFGPGTRLLVL.

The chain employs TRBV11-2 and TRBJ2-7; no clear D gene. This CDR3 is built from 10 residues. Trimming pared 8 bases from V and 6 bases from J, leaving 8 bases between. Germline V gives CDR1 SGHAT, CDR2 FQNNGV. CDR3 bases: TGTGCCAGCGGTAGACCCGAGCAGTACTTC. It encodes CASGRPEQYF.

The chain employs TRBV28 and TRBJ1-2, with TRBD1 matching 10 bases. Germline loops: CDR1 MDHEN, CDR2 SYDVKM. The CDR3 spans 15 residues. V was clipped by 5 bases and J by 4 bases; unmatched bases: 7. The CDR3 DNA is TGTGCCAGCAGTAGGACAGGGGGAGATTTCTATGGCTACACCTTC. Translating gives CASSRTGGDFYGYTF.

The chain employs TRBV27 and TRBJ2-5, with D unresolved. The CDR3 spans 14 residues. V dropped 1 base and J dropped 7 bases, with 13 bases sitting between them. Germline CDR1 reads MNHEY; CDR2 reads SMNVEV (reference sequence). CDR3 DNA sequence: TGTGCCAGCAGTTTATTACCTAGGGTTGGGACCCAGTACTTC. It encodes CASSLLPRVGTQYF.

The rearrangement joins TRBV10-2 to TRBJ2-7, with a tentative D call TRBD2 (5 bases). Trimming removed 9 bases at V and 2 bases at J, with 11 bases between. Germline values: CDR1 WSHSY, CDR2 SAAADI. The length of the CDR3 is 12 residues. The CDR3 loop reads CASGQLAYEQYF. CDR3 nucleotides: TGCGCCAGTGGGCAACTAGCCTACGAGCAGTACTTC.

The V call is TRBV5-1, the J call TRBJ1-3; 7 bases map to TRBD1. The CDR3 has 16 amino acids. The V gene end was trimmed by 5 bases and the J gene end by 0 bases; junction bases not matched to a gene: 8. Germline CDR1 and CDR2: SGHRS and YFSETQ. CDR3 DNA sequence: TGCGCCAGCAGACCGGGGACAGTCCTCTCTGGAAACACCATATATTTT. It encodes CASRPGTVLSGNTIYF.

The CDR3: CASSSSGITYNEQFF. Here the CDR3 DNA reads TGTGCCAGCAGTTCCTCCGGGATCACCTACAATGAGCAGTTCTTC. The J gene is TRBJ2-1, the V gene TRBV27; possibly TRBD2 for D (5 bases). Germline-derived CDR1 and CDR2 are MNHEY and SMNVEV (reference sequence). V was shortened by 4 bases and J by 2 bases, with 12 bases between the two germline ends. The CDR3 is 15 amino acids.

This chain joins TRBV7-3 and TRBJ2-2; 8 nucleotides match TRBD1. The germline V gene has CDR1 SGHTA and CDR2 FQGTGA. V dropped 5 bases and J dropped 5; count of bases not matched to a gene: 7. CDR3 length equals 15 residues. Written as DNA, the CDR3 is TGTGCCAGCAGCACGCAGGGGGCGGGGACCGGGGAGCTGTTTTTT. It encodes CASSTQGAGTGELFF.